This TCR beta chain is from a study of cytomegalovirus exposure and HLA in healthy donors. The donors were in the roughly 120-subject validation cohort; that cohort was separate from the roughly 660-subject first cohort. Data came from immunoSEQ multiplex PCR; TCRdb stores just in-frame clones and leaves some out. Of 300,000 to 350,000 clones in the sample, around 90% were seen once. Broader study findings: A subsequent analysis found that TCR clusters from the first cohort also tended to co-occur in the approximately 110 validation repertoires, with 90% to 95% of cluster scores above 0. Per published reports, the classifier diagnosed cytomegalovirus status with high specificity and sensitivity.

To note about this clone: The antigen remains undetermined.

The junction had 13 bases not matched to a gene; V was cut back by 4 bases and J by 3 bases. Germline V gene lookup returns CDR1 SGDLS and CDR2 YYNGEE. The CDR3 covers 18 residues. The rearrangement links TRBV9 to TRBJ2-3; 11 nucleotides line up with TRBD2. The sequenced sample consisted of PBMCs. This TCR was recovered from a man aged 25 to 40 in good health and CMV-seronegative. The CDR3 loop reads CASSLKGSGGARTDTQYF. CDR3 bases: TGTGCCAGCAGCTTAAAAGGTAGCGGGGGGGCCAGGACAGATACGCAGTATTTT.